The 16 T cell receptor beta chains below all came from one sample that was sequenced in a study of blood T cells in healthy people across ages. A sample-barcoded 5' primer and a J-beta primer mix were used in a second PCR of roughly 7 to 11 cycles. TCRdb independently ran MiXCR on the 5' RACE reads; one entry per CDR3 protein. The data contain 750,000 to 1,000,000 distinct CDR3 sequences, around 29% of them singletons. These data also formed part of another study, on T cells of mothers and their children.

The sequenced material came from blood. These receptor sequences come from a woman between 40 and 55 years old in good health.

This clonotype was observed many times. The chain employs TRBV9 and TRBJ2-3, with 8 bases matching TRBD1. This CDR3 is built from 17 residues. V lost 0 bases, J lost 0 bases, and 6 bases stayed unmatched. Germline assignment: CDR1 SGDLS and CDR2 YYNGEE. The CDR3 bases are TGTGCCAGCAGCGTAGGAGGGGGACAGGTTAGCACAGATACGCAGTATTTT. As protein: CASSVGGGQVSTDTQYF.

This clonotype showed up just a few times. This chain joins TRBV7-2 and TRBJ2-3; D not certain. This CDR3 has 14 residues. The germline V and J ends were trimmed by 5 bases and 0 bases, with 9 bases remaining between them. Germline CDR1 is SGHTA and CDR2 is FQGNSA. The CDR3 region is CASSPQPSTDTQYF. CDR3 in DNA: TGTGCCAGCAGCCCACAACCTAGCACAGATACGCAGTATTTT. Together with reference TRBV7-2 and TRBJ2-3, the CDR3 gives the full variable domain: GAGVSQSPSNKVTEKGKDVELRCDPISGHTALYWYRQSLGQGLEFLIYFQGNSAPDKSGLPSDRFSAERTGGSVSTLTIQRTQQEDSAVYLCASSPQPSTDTQYFGPGTRLTVL.

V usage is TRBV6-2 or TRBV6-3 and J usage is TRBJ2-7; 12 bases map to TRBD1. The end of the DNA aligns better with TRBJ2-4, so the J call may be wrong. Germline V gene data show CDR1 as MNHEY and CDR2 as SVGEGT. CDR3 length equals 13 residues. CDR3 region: CASSGTGGNIQYF. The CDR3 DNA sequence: TGTGCCAGCAGCGGGACAGGGGGCAACATTCAGTACTTC.

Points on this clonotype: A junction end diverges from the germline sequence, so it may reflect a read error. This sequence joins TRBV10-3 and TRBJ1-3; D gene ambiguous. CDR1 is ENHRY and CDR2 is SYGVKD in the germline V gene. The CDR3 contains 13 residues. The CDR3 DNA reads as TGTGCCGTCAGGCCACCTTCTGGAAACACCGTATATTTT. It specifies CAVRPPSGNTVYF.

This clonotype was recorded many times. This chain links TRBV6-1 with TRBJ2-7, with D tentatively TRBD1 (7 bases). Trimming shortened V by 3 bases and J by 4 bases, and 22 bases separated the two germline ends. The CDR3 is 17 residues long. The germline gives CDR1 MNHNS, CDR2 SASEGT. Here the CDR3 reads CASSDLDRSGDQYEQYF. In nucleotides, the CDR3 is TGTGCCAGCAGTGATCTGGACAGGTCGGGGGATCAATACGAGCAGTACTTC.

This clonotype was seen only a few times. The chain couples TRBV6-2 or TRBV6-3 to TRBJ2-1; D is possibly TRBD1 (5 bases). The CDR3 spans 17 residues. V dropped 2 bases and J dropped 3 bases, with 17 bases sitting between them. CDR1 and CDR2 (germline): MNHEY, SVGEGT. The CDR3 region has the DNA TGTGCCAGCAGTTACCTAGTCGGGCCCCAGGGCTACAATGAGCAGTTCTTC. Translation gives CASSYLVGPQGYNEQFF.

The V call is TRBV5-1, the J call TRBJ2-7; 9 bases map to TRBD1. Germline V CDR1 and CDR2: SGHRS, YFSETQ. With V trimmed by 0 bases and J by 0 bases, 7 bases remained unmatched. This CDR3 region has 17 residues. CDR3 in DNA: TGCGCCAGCAGCTTGGGGGGACAGGGAAGAAGCTCCTACGAGCAGTACTTC. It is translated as CASSLGGQGRSSYEQYF. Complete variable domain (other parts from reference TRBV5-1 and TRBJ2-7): KAGVTQTPRYLIKTRGQQVTLSCSPISGHRSVSWYQQTPGQGLQFLFEYFSETQRNKGNFPGRFSGRQFSNSRSEMNVSTLELGDSALYLCASSLGGQGRSSYEQYFGPGTRLTVT.

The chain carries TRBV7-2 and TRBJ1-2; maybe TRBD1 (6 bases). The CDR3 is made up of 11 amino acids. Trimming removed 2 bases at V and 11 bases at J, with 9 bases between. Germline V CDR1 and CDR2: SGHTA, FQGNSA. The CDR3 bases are TGTGCCAGCAGCTTAAACAGGGAATACACCTTC. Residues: CASSLNREYTF.

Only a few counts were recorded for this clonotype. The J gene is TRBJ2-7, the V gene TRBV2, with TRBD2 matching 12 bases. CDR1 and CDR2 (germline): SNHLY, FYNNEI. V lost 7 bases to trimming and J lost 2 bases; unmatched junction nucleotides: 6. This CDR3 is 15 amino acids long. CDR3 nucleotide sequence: TGTGCCAGCATGCGACTAGCGGGGGACCCCTACGAGCAGTACTTC. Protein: CASMRLAGDPYEQYF.

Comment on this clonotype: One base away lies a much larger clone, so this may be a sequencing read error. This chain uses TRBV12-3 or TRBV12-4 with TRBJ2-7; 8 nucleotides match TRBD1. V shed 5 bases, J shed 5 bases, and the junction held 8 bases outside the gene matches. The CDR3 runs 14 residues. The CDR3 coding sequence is TGTGCCAGCAGTAGTGACAGGGGATTCAACGAGCAGTACTTC. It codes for CASSSDRGFNEQYF.

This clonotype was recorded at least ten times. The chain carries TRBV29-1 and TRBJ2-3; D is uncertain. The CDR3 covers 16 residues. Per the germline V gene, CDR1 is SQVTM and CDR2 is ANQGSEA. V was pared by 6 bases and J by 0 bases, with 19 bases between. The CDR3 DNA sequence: TGCAGCGTCGCCCTCCTAGACTCCCCAAGCACAGATACGCAGTATTTT. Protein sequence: CSVALLDSPSTDTQYF.

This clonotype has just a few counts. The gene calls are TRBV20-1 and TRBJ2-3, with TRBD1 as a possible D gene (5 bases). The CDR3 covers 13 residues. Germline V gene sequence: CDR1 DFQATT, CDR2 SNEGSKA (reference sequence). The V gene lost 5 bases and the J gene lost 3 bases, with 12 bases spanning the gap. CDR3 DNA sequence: TGCAGTGCTCCTCAGGGTGGGACAGATACGCAGTATTTT. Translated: CSAPQGGTDTQYF.

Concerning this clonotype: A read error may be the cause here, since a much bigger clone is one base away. The CDR3 region is CAIKSSRDSSYNEQYF. CDR3 bases: TGTGCCATCAAGAGTAGTAGGGACAGCTCCTACAATGAGCAGTACTTC. The gene calls are TRBV10-3 and TRBJ2-1, with TRBD1 identical over 7 bases. TRBJ2-7 matches the DNA end more closely, so the J call is doubtful. The CDR3 has 16 residues. Germline values: CDR1 ENHRY, CDR2 SYGVKD.

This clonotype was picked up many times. This CDR3 is CASSLTGVTGQETQYF. CDR3 bases: TGTGCCAGCAGCTTAACGGGGGTGACAGGACAAGAGACCCAGTACTTC. The chain recombines TRBV7-3 with TRBJ2-5, with D possibly matching TRBD1 (6 bases). The V gene lost 0 bases and the J gene lost 2 bases, with 13 bases spanning the gap. CDR1 and CDR2 (germline): SGHTA, FQGTGA. This CDR3 region has 16 residues.

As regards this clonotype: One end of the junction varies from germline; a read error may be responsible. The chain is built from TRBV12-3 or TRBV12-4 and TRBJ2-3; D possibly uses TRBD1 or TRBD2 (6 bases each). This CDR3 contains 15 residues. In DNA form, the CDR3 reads TGTGTCAGCAAACCTAGGGGGGTGAGCGCAGATATGCAGTATTTT. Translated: CVSKPRGVSADMQYF.

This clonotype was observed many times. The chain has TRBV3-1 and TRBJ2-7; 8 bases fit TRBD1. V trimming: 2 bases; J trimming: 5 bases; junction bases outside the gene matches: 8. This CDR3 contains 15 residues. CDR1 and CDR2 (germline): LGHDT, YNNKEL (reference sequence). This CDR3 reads CASSQIDRGGHEQYF. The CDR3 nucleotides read TGTGCCAGCAGCCAAATTGACAGGGGAGGACACGAGCAGTACTTC.